What follows describes a single T cell receptor beta chain. What it recognizes is unknown. V lost 4 bases to trimming and J lost 4 bases; unmatched junction nucleotides: 2. CDR1 is LGHNA and CDR2 is YNFKEQ in the germline V gene. This CDR3 is 13 amino acids long. The study gave focal radiation plus ipilimumab CTLA-4 blockade to patients with chemo-refractory metastatic non-small-cell lung cancer. This entry comes from a study of radiotherapy plus CTLA-4 blockade in lung cancer. Whole-study context: Objective responses arose in 15% to 20% of patients, and over 25% experienced disease control. Study-level findings and limits: In blood, TCR clones derived from the tumor expanded after radiotherapy plus ipilimumab.

Sequencing was performed with immunoSEQ multiplex PCR; in TCRdb, only in-frame clones are kept and a portion is missing. The sample contains around 85,000 clones, more than 75% of which appear only once. The gene calls are TRBV4-2 and TRBJ1-2; 8 nucleotides line up with TRBD1. The TCR comes from a human donor with non-small cell lung cancer who had a partial response to radiotherapy plus ipilimumab. The sequences come from peripheral blood, collected from a patient treated with radiotherapy plus ipilimumab. The CDR3 sequence: CASSPGGSYGYTF. As DNA, the CDR3 is TGTGCCAGCAGCCCAGGGGGCTCCTATGGCTACACCTTC.